This TCR beta chain was recovered during a study of T cell changes during pregnancy in multiple sclerosis. Clones were sequenced by immunoSEQ multiplex PCR, and TCRdb holds only the in-frame ones, with some missing. The data hold roughly 42,000 clones, with about nine tenths observed a single time. Germline CDR1 WSHSY, CDR2 SAAADI. The V gene lost 2 bases and the J gene lost 4 bases, with 8 bases spanning the gap. CDR3 size: 13 residues. This chain joins TRBV10-2 and TRBJ1-2; D remains ambiguous. Here the sequenced sample was CD4+ T cells from peripheral blood mononuclear cells, taken before pregnancy. This clonotype was obtained from a female donor with multiple sclerosis, enrolled in a pregnancy study. CDR3 loop: CASSEGQVYGYTF. CDR3 bases: TGCGCCAGCAGTGAGGGGCAGGTCTATGGCTACACCTTC.